A selection of T cell receptor beta chains follows, all from one sample in a study of Ad26.COV2.S vaccination and SARS-CoV-2 variants. Libraries were prepared by immunoSEQ multiplex PCR; TCRdb keeps only in-frame clonotypes and omits some of them. The table has around 450,000 clones, roughly 90% seen once. The specimen comprised peripheral blood, sampled in a trial of Ad26.COV2.S vaccine versus placebo. The receptors originated from a person between 18 and 59 years old who received the Ad26.COV2.S COVID-19 vaccine or a placebo. The CDR3 runs from the conserved cysteine through the conserved F or W. The D gene is left open where the match is weak.

j_gene	v_gene	d_gene	CDR3aa	CDR3nt
TRBJ2-1	TRBV29-1	-	CSVPSGAGGHNEQFF	TGCAGCGTTCCCTCGGGGGCAGGGGGTCACAATGAGCAGTTCTTC
TRBJ2-1	TRBV6-2/TRBV6-3	TRBD2	CASSPLSGYYNEQFF	TGTGCCAGCAGTCCCCTTAGCGGGTACTACAATGAGCAGTTCTTC
TRBJ2-3	TRBV3-1/TRBV3-2	-	CASSPHRLVPDRPLPSKQYF	TGTGCCAGCAGCCCCCACCGCCTTGTGCCAGACCGCCCCCTGCCCTCGAAGCAGTATTTT
TRBJ1-3	TRBV5-1	TRBD1	CASSFSGGSGNTIYF	TGCGCCAGCAGCTTTTCAGGGGGCTCTGGAAACACCATATATTTT
TRBJ1-2	TRBV14	TRBD1	CASSRTGGYGYTF	TGTGCCAGCAGTCGGACAGGGGGCTATGGCTACACCTTC
TRBJ1-5	TRBV19	TRBD1	CASSLGTGGNQPQHF	TGTGCCAGTAGTCTAGGGACAGGGGGAAATCAGCCCCAGCATTTT
TRBJ2-1	TRBV30	-	CAWSGHGSYNEQFF	TGTGCCTGGAGCGGACACGGCTCCTACAATGAGCAGTTCTTC
TRBJ2-6	TRBV9	-	CASSGVGFSGANVLTF	TGTGCCAGCAGCGGGGTGGGGTTCTCTGGGGCCAACGTCCTGACTTTC
TRBJ1-1	TRBV2	TRBD1	CASSPGQGAKGTEAFF	TGTGCCAGCAGTCCTGGACAGGGGGCGAAGGGTACTGAAGCTTTCTTT
TRBJ2-7	TRBV27	TRBD1	CASKRQGAMYEQYF	TGTGCCAGCAAACGACAGGGGGCTATGTACGAGCAGTACTTC